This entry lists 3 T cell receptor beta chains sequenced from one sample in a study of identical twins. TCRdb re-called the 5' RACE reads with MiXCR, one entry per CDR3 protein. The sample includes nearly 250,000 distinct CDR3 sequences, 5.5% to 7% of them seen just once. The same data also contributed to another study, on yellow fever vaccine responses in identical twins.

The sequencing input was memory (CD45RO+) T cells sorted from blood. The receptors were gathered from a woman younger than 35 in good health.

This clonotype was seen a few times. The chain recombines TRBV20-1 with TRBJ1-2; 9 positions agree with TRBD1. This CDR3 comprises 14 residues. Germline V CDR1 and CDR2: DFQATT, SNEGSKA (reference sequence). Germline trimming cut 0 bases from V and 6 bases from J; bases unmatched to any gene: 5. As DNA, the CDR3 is TGCAGTGCTAGAGATCCGAGACAGGGGGATGGCTACACCTTC. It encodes CSARDPRQGDGYTF.

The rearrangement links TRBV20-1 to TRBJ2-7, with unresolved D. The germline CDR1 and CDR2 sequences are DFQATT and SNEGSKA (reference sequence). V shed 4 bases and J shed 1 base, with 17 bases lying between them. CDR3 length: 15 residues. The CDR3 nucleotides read TGCAGTGCTACCCGTGCTGACGGCCTTTCCTACGAGCAGTACTTC. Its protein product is CSATRADGLSYEQYF.

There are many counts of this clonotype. The CDR3 loop is CASSFRTSGNTIYF. The CDR3 DNA reads as TGTGCCAGCAGTTTTCGTACCTCTGGAAACACCATATATTTT. The chain recombines TRBV12-3 or TRBV12-4 with TRBJ1-3; D uncertain. The CDR3 is 14 amino acids. V lost 3 bases and J 0 bases, leaving 6 bases between the germline ends.